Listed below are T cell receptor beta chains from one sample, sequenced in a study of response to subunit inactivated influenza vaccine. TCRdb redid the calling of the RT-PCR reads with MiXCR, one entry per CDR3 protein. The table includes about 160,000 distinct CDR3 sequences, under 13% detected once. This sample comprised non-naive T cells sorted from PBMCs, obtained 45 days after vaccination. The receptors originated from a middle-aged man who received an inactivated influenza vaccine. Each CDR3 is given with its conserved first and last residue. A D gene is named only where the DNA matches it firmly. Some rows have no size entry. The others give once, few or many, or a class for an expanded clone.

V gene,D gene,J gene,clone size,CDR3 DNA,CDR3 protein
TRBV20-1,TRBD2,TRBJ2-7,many,TGCAGTGCTAGAGCAGCGGGAGGGCCCCACGAGCAGTACTTC,CSARAAGGPHEQYF
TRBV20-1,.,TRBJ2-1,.,TGCAGTGCCGCTTCGGTCTGGCGGGTGAGCCACAATGAGCAGTTCTTC,CSAASVWRVSHNEQFF
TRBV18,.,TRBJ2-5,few,TGTGCCAGCTCACCCAAGGAGACCCAGTACTTC,CASSPKETQYF
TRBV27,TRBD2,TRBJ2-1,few,TGTGCCAGCGGACTAGCGGGAGTGCTCGAGCAGTTCTTC,CASGLAGVLEQFF
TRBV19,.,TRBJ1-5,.,TGTGCCAGTAGTATCGGTCGGGGGGGCAATCGGCCCCAGCATTTT,CASSIGRGGNRPQHF
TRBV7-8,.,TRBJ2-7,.,TGTGCCAGCAGCCCTCAGGCCTTACGCTACGAGCAGTACTTC,CASSPQALRYEQYF
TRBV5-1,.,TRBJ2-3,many,TGCGCCAGCAGCGTCGGGACTGCGATAGATACGCAGTATTTT,CASSVGTAIDTQYF
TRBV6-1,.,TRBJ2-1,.,TGTGCCAGCAGTGGCCGGACTACCCCCAATGAGCAGTTCTTC,CASSGRTTPNEQFF
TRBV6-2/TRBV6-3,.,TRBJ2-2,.,TGTGCCAGCAGTTACGGAGTAGCCACCGGGGAGCTGTTTTTT,CASSYGVATGELFF
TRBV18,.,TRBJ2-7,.,TGTGCCAGCTCACCCCATCCCCCGGGAGAGGGCTACGAGCAGTACTTC,CASSPHPPGEGYEQYF
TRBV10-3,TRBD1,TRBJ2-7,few,TGTGCCACCCTACCGGGACAGGGCTTCTACGAGCAGTACTTC,CATLPGQGFYEQYF
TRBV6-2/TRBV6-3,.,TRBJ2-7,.,TGTGCCAGCAGTTACGCAGCCTACGAGCAGTACTTC,CASSYAAYEQYF
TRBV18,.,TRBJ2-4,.,TGTGCCAGCTCAAGGGAGGACGGATTCCTACTAGCCAAAAACATTCAGTACTTC,CASSREDGFLLAKNIQYF
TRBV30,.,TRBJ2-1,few,TGTGCCTGGACCCCACCCACCGGGATTCAGCAGTTCTTC,CAWTPPTGIQQFF
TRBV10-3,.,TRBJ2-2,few,TGTGCCATCAGTGAGTCGGGACGGGGAGATGGCGGGGAGCTGTTTTTT,CAISESGRGDGGELFF
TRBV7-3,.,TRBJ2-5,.,TGTGCCAGCAGCTTAGGCGTAAGGGAGACCCAGTACTTC,CASSLGVRETQYF
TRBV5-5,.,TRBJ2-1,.,TGTGCCAGCAGCTTGACAATTGGAGCACCGGCGGCCTACAATGAGCAGTTCTTC,CASSLTIGAPAAYNEQFF
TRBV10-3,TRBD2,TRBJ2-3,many,TGTGCCATCAGTACCGAGGGGAGGGGAGGGCCGCCGAAAGGGCAGTATTTT,CAISTEGRGGPPKGQYF
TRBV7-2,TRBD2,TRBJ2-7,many,TGTGCCAGCGCCGGGACTAGCGGGTACGAGCAGTACTTC,CASAGTSGYEQYF
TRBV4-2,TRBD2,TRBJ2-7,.,TGTGCCAGCAGCCCCCGGGGCCACTGGGCGAGGAGCGGGAGATTCTTCTACGAGCAGTACTTC,CASSPRGHWARSGRFFYEQYF
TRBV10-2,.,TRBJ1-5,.,TGCGCCAGCAGTGAACAGGGCGATCAGCCCCGGCATTTT,CASSEQGDQPRHF
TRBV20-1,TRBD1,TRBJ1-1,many,TGCAGTGCTAAGAGGCAGGGGGTGGAAGCTTTCTTT,CSAKRQGVEAFF
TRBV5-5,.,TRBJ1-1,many,TGTGCCAGCAGCTTTTCTGACGGTGAAGCTTTCTTT,CASSFSDGEAFF
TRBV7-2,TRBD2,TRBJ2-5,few,TGTGCCAGCAGCTTAAGAGGTGCTAGCGGACAAGAGACCCAGTACTTC,CASSLRGASGQETQYF
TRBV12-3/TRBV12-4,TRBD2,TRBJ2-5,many,TGTGCCAGCAGACACCTAGCGGGAGGTCGGGAGACCCAGTACTTC,CASRHLAGGRETQYF
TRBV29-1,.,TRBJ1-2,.,TGCAGCGTTGAGGACAGAGGGTATGGCTACACCTTC,CSVEDRGYGYTF
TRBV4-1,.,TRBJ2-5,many,TGCGCCAGCAGCCAAGATCTCGTTCGTGCGACCCAGTACTTC,CASSQDLVRATQYF
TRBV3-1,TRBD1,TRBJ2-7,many,TGTGCCAGCAGCCAATACGGGACAGTCTCCTACGAGCAGTACTTC,CASSQYGTVSYEQYF
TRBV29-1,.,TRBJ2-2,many,TGCAGCGTTTACGGGAGAAGTAACACCGGGGAGCTGTTTTTT,CSVYGRSNTGELFF
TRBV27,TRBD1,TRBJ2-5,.,TGTGCCAGCAGTTGGGGACAGTCCGAGACCCAGTACTTC,CASSWGQSETQYF
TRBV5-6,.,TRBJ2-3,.,TGTGCCAGCAGCTTGGACCCAACCACAGATACGCAGTATTTT,CASSLDPTTDTQYF
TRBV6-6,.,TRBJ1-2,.,TGTGCCAGCAGTACAGGGACTTCTTACTATGGCTACACCTTC,CASSTGTSYYGYTF
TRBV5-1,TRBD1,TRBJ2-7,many,TGCGCCAGCAGCACAGGGACAGCCTACGAGCAGTACTTC,CASSTGTAYEQYF
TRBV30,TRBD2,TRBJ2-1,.,TGTGCCTGGAGTGTGCTGGGACTAGCGGGAGAAGGGGGGCAGTTCTTC,CAWSVLGLAGEGGQFF
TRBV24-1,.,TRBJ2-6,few,TGTGCCACCAGTGATTCTGGGGGACGGGCCAACGTCCTGACTTTC,CATSDSGGRANVLTF
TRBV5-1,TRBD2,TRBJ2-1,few,TGCGCCAGCAGCTTTCAGGGAGGGAATGAGCAGTTCTTC,CASSFQGGNEQFF
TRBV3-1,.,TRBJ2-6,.,TGTGCCAGCAGCCAAGAGTCGAGCGGTTCCAACGTCCTGACTTTC,CASSQESSGSNVLTF
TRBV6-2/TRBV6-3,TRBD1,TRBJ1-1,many,TGTGCCAGCAGTCAGGGGGTCAACACTGAAGCTTTCTTT,CASSQGVNTEAFF
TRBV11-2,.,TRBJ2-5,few,TGTGCCAGCAGCCGTACGGGGCTGGGGACGTCAGAGACCCAGTACTTC,CASSRTGLGTSETQYF
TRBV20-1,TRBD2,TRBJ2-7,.,TGCAGTGCTAGAGGTGGAGGACTAGCGGGGGCGAGCTCCTACGAGCAGTACTTC,CSARGGGLAGASSYEQYF
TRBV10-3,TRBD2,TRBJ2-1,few,TGTGCCATCAGTGAAGGAGCGGGAGGGGTAAATGAGCAGTTCTTC,CAISEGAGGVNEQFF
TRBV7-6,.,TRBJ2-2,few,TGTGCCAGCAGCTTAGTCAGGGGAAACACCGGGGAGCTGTTTTTT,CASSLVRGNTGELFF
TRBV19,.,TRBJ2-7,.,TGTGCCAGTAGTATAATGGCACACTCTACCTACGAGCAGTACTTC,CASSIMAHSTYEQYF
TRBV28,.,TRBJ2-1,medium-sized,TGTGCCAGCAGTTTGAGCCAGCTGGGTCATGAGCAGTTCTTC,CASSLSQLGHEQFF
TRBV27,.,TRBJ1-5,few,TGTGCCAGCAGCGGGACGGGGGGCTGGGAGCCCCAGCATTTT,CASSGTGGWEPQHF